This TCR beta chain is from a study of T cell responses to AZD1222 COVID-19 vaccine. V lost 6 bases to trimming and J lost 4 bases, with 14 bases between them. Germline V lookup: CDR1 WNHNN, CDR2 SYGVQD (reference sequence). This CDR3 has 14 residues. A single count supports this clone. Its specificity is unknown. Data came from immunoSEQ multiplex PCR; TCRdb stores just in-frame clones and leaves some out. The sample includes about 120,000 clones, around 92% of them seen just once. Notes on the study in general: Spike-specific TCR breadth and depth rose after two AZD1222 doses.

This specimen consisted of peripheral blood, obtained on day 0 of AZD1222 vaccination. The chain links TRBV10-1 to TRBJ2-3, with unresolved D. The sequence was obtained from an adult in good health. The DNA for the CDR3 is TGCGCCAGCAGCTCACTTGACGTGGCAGATACGCAGTATTTT. Translated, it gives CASSSLDVADTQYF.